The 18 T cell receptor beta chains below all came from one sample that was sequenced in a study of control samples from healthy donors and cancer patients (dated by TCRdb to the early 2020s). The library relied on the immunoSEQ multiplex PCR assay. TCRdb stores this immuneACCESS table with in-frame sequences only. Part of the clones is absent; in the studies checked, under half of the shortfall reflects unresolved V genes, and no reason is known for the rest. The sample contains 150,000 to 200,000 clones, 90% to 95% of them found a single time. The top ten clones comprise more than 1.3% of the sample. Sequencing input: blood. The receptors here all came from a woman aged 25 to 39 in good health.

With respect to this clone: Other DNA sequences in this specimen translate into the identical CDR3. This sequence joins TRBV11-2 and TRBJ1-6; D may be TRBD1 (6 bases). CDR1 is SGHAT and CDR2 is FQNNGV in the germline V gene. V shed 1 base and J shed 7 bases, with 11 bases lying between them. There are 15 residues in the CDR3. The CDR3 spells CASSLGGGGNSPLHF. CDR3 sequence (DNA): TGTGCCAGCAGCTTAGGGGGTGGGGGCAATTCACCCCTCCACTTT.

V gene TRBV15 combines with J gene TRBJ2-5; 7 positions agree with TRBD2. V shed 3 bases and J 1 base; nucleotides not matched to a gene: 5. This CDR3 is built from 15 residues. Germline loops: CDR1 LNHNV, CDR2 YYDKDF (reference sequence). CDR3 region: CATSRRAGSQETQYF. The DNA of the CDR3 is TGTGCCACCAGCAGGAGAGCGGGGTCCCAAGAGACCCAGTACTTC.

This chain connects TRBV5-1 to TRBJ2-3, with 9 bases identical to TRBD1. The CDR3 runs to 15 residues. CDR1 and CDR2 (germline): SGHRS, YFSETQ. The trim removed 4 bases at V and 1 base at J, leaving 4 bases unmatched. CDR3 sequence (DNA): TGCGCCAGCAGCGGATGGACAGGGGGCACAGATACGCAGTATTTT. This encodes CASSGWTGGTDTQYF.

The chain has TRBV10-1 and TRBJ2-3; 9 positions agree with TRBD1. Trimming cost V 7 bases and J 3 bases; bases outside gene matches: 2. There are 13 residues in the CDR3. Looked up from germline, CDR1 is WNHNN and CDR2 is SYGVQD (reference sequence). This CDR3 reads CASTGQGTDTQYF. DNA of the CDR3: TGCGCCAGCACAGGACAGGGGACAGATACGCAGTATTTT.

The chain joins TRBV10-3 to TRBJ1-5; TRBD1 agrees at 7 bases. This CDR3 comprises 15 residues. CDR1 ENHRY and CDR2 SYGVKD come from the germline V gene. Trimming removed 3 bases from V and 1 base from J; junction bases left unmatched: 3. The CDR3 sequence: CAISDSTGSNQPQHF. The DNA for the CDR3 is TGTGCCATCAGTGATTCGACAGGGAGCAATCAGCCCCAGCATTTT.

This chain uses TRBV30 with TRBJ1-4; 12 bases line up with TRBD1. The CDR3 has 17 amino acids. Germline V gene lookup returns CDR1 GTSNPN and CDR2 SVGIG (reference sequence). The J segment lost 8 bases and the V segment lost 0 bases, leaving 10 bases of the junction unmatched. The CDR3 nucleotides are TGTGCCTGGAGTGTACACGGGACAGGGGGCCGGCGGGAAAAACTGTTTTTT. Translated: CAWSVHGTGGRREKLFF.

The chain links TRBV18 to TRBJ1-1, with a weak D call TRBD1 (6 bases). Deletions cut 3 bases from V and 0 bases from J, with 11 bases between. This CDR3 has 15 residues. Per the germline V gene, CDR1 is KGHSH and CDR2 is LQKENI. CDR3 in DNA: TGTGCCAGCTCACCCAGAGGACAGATGAACACTGAAGCTTTCTTT. Its protein is CASSPRGQMNTEAFF.

The chain recombines TRBV18 with TRBJ1-1; unclear D gene. Trimming took off 6 bases at V and 0 bases at J, with 14 bases between the two ends. This CDR3 region has 15 residues. The germline gives CDR1 KGHSH, CDR2 LQKENI. The CDR3 region is CASSRGSPMNTEAFF. The CDR3 nucleotides are TGTGCCAGCTCCCGAGGGTCGCCTATGAACACTGAAGCTTTCTTT. The full variable domain, in which reference TRBV18 and TRBJ1-1 provide the parts outside the CDR3, is NAGVMQNPRHLVRRRGQEARLRCSPMKGHSHVYWYRQLPEEGLKFMVYLQKENIIDESGMPKERFSAEFPKEGPSILRIQQVVRGDSAAYFCASSRGSPMNTEAFFGQGTRLTVV.

This sequence joins TRBV21-1 and TRBJ1-6. TRBV21-1 is given as a pseudogene. The CDR3 contains 12 residues. CDR3 loop: CASSKRGSPLHF. DNA for the CDR3: TGTGCCAGCAGCAAACGAGGATCACCCCTCCACTTT.

The chain joins TRBV3-1 (or the pseudogene TRBV3-2) to TRBJ1-5, with D perhaps TRBD1 (5 bases). Germline lookup yields CDR1 LGHDT and CDR2 YNNKEL (reference sequence). Trimming pared 5 bases from V and 1 base from J, leaving 9 bases between. The CDR3 sequence is 14 residues long. This CDR3 is CASSSYRSNQPQHF. The DNA of the CDR3 is TGTGCCAGCAGCTCCTACAGGAGCAATCAGCCCCAGCATTTT.

As regards this clone: Other DNA sequences in the sample encode the same CDR3. V usage is TRBV5-6 and J usage is TRBJ1-1; D ambiguous. The CDR3 consists of 13 residues. The ends were cut back, 0 bases at V and 1 base at J, with 4 bases in the middle. Germline CDR1 SGHDT, CDR2 YYEEEE. CDR3: CASSLGRNTEAFF. CDR3 DNA: TGTGCCAGCAGCTTGGGGCGGAACACTGAAGCTTTCTTT.

DNA of the CDR3: TGTGCCAGCAGGAAACAGGACTTTAGCAATCAGCCCCAGCATTTT. Encoded protein: CASRKQDFSNQPQHF. The rearrangement joins TRBV2 to TRBJ1-5, with D tentatively TRBD1 (5 bases). Trimming cost V 6 bases and J 0 bases, with 12 bases left between them. Germline assignment: CDR1 SNHLY and CDR2 FYNNEI. This CDR3 has 15 residues.

The rearrangement links TRBV15 to TRBJ2-5, with TRBD2 matching over 8 bases. This CDR3 has 15 residues. J gave up 4 bases and V 4 bases, and 8 bases lay outside the gene matches. CDR1 and CDR2 (germline): LNHNV, YYDKDF (reference sequence). CDR3 nucleotides: TGTGCCACCAGCAACCGCGGGGGGCGGAGAGAGACCCAGTACTTC. Its translation: CATSNRGGRRETQYF. Full variable domain (outside the CDR3, taken from reference TRBV15 and TRBJ2-5): DAMVIQNPRYQVTQFGKPVTLSCSQTLNHNVMYWYQQKSSQAPKLLFHYYDKDFNNEADTPDNFQSRRPNTSFCFLDIRSPGLGDTAMYLCATSNRGGRRETQYFGPGTRLLVL.

This rearrangement joins TRBV5-1 to TRBJ2-5, with D possibly matching TRBD2 (7 bases). V was cut by 4 bases and J by 1 base, with 11 bases left in between. Germline CDR1 SGHRS, CDR2 YFSETQ. This CDR3 is 14 amino acids long. The CDR3 spells CASSLGGGQETQYF. The CDR3 DNA sequence: TGCGCCAGCAGCCTAGGGGGGGGCCAAGAGACCCAGTACTTC. The whole variable domain, filled in from reference TRBV5-1 and TRBJ2-5, reads KAGVTQTPRYLIKTRGQQVTLSCSPISGHRSVSWYQQTPGQGLQFLFEYFSETQRNKGNFPGRFSGRQFSNSRSEMNVSTLELGDSALYLCASSLGGGQETQYFGPGTRLLVL.

The rearrangement uses TRBV28 and TRBJ1-2; tentatively, D is TRBD1 (6 bases). The V and J ends lost 7 bases and 2 bases respectively, with 14 bases between them. Germline V gene data show CDR1 as MDHEN and CDR2 as SYDVKM. The CDR3 spans 14 residues. CDR3 protein: CASNFRDTNYGYTF. The DNA of the CDR3 is TGTGCCAGCAATTTTCGGGACACGAACTATGGCTACACCTTC.

V and J are TRBV11-3 and TRBJ2-1, with 12 nucleotides matching TRBD2. The CDR3 loop spans 16 amino acids. Germline V gene lookup returns CDR1 SGHNT and CDR2 YENEEA. V lost 1 base and J lost 6; bases outside the gene matches: 4. CDR3 sequence: CASSLGGTSGFNEQFF. In DNA, the CDR3 is TGTGCCAGCAGCTTAGGGGGGACTAGCGGGTTCAATGAGCAGTTCTTC.

The chain uses TRBV4-1 and TRBJ1-6; TRBD1 agrees at 12 bases. This CDR3 comprises 16 residues. Per the germline V gene, CDR1 is MGHRA and CDR2 is YSYEKL. The V gene end was trimmed by 0 bases and the J gene end by 11 bases; junction bases not matched to a gene: 5. The CDR3: CASSQEGRDRGPPLHF. The CDR3 region has the DNA TGCGCCAGCAGCCAAGAAGGACGGGACAGGGGGCCACCCCTCCACTTT.

Ten or more counts support this clone. The rearrangement joins TRBV10-3 to TRBJ2-7; D is possibly TRBD1 (5 bases). With 0 bases removed from V and 5 bases from J, the gap between germline ends came to 11 bases. The length of the CDR3 is 14 residues. The germline CDR1 and CDR2 sequences are ENHRY and SYGVKD. CDR3: CAISESGAGNEQYF. The CDR3 nucleotides read TGTGCCATCAGTGAGTCTGGGGCTGGAAACGAGCAGTACTTC.